This T cell receptor (beta chain) appears in the sequencing data of a study of blood T cell repertoires in COVID-19. In this sample, this clone turned up a few times. The method was immunoSEQ multiplex PCR; TCRdb's version includes in-frame clones alone and lacks a portion of them. The data show around 80,000 clones, more than 60% seen once. Input material: peripheral blood. The clonotype was recovered from a woman aged 80 or older with active or convalescent COVID-19.

DNA for the CDR3: TGCGCCAGCAGCCAAGATGGGGCAGGAGACTTTAACTATGGCTACACCTTC. Protein: CASSQDGAGDFNYGYTF. The rearrangement uses TRBV4-3 and TRBJ1-2; D is perhaps TRBD1 (5 bases). Germline V gene data show CDR1 as LGHNA and CDR2 as YSLEER. Trimming removed 0 bases at V and 1 base at J, with 15 bases between. The CDR3 totals 17 residues.